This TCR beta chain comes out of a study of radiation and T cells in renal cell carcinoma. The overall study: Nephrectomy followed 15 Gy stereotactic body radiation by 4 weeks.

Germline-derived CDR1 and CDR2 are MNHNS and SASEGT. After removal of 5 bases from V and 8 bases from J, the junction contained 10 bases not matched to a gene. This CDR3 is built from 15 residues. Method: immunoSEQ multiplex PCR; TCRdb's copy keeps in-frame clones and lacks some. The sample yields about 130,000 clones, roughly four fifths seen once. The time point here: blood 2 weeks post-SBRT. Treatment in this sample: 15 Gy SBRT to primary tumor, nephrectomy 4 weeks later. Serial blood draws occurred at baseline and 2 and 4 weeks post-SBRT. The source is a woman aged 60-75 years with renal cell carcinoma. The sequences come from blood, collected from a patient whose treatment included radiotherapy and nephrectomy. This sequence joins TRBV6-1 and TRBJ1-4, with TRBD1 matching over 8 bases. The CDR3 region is CASSIRQGIDEKLFF. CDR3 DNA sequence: TGTGCCAGCAGTATCAGACAGGGGATTGACGAAAAACTGTTTTTT.